This T cell receptor beta chain was sequenced in a study of technical replicates of blood from a handful of donors. This CDR3 contains 16 residues. V dropped 5 bases and J dropped 0 bases, with 17 bases sitting between them. From germline, CDR1 is SEHNR and CDR2 FQNEAQ (reference sequence). The method was immunoSEQ multiplex PCR; TCRdb's version includes in-frame clones alone and lacks a portion of them. The sample shows about 12,000 clones, roughly 80% of them seen only once. The receptor was derived from a human donor in good health. V and J are TRBV7-9 and TRBJ2-7, with TRBD2 as a possible D gene (6 bases). The specimen sequenced was PBMCs. The CDR3 region is CASSRGVSGNSYEQYF. The CDR3 nucleotides read TGTGCCAGCAGCCGAGGGGTTAGCGGAAACTCCTACGAGCAGTACTTC.